This T cell receptor (beta chain) was identified in a study of blood T cells in healthy people across ages. Study-wide results and limits: It was held that diversity estimates obtained from one million T cells represented underestimates.

CDR3 length equals 14 residues. Looked up from germline, CDR1 is KGHDR and CDR2 is SFDVKD. In regard to this clonotype: What it binds is not known.

Primers used in a second PCR of about 6 to 11 cycles were a sample-barcoded 5' primer and a J-beta primer mix. Each sample yielded at least 3 million CDR3-containing paired-end reads. One entry per CDR3 protein results from TCRdb running MiXCR on the 5' RACE reads. The top ten hold more than 2% of the sample, which has about 1.8 million distinct CDR3 sequences, roughly 50% seen once. The clonotype comes from a woman in her thirties or forties in good health. The sample comprised blood. The gene calls are TRBV24-1 and TRBJ2-7; 7 bases line up with TRBD2. The J call may be mistaken, given a closer DNA end match to TRBJ2-5. The CDR3 coding sequence is TGTGCCACCAGTGAGGGAGGGGTTGGAGAGACCCAGTACTTC. It translates to CATSEGGVGETQYF.